One sample yielded the 20 T cell receptor beta chains listed below, sequenced in a study of OX40 agonist ivuxolimab in advanced cancers. Method: immunoSEQ multiplex PCR; TCRdb's copy keeps in-frame clones and lacks some. The data contain approximately 44,000 clones, around 93% of them seen just once; the ten biggest clones take up nearly 15%. This material consisted of CD4+ or CD8+ T cells sorted from blood, taken in a trial of the OX40 agonist ivuxolimab. These receptor sequences come from an adult with an advanced solid tumor such as melanoma, head and neck, liver or kidney cancer.

CDR3 coding DNA: TGTGCCAGCAGTTTCGCCGGGACAGGGTATGAAAAACTGTTTTTT. It encodes CASSFAGTGYEKLFF. The V gene is TRBV27, the J gene TRBJ1-4, with TRBD1 matching 9 bases. The CDR3 has 15 residues. V lost 3 bases, J lost 6 bases, and 5 bases stayed unmatched. CDR1 MNHEY and CDR2 SMNVEV come from the germline V gene (reference sequence).

CDR3 sequence reads: CASSPRQGQPQHF. Written as DNA, the CDR3 is TGTGCCAGCAGTCCACGACAGGGTCAGCCCCAGCATTTT. The V and J genes are TRBV27 and TRBJ1-5; 7 nucleotides match TRBD1. This CDR3 has 13 residues. J was trimmed by 6 bases and V by 5 bases; bases with no gene match: 4. Per the germline V gene, CDR1 is MNHEY and CDR2 is SMNVEV (reference sequence).

The chain employs TRBV7-6 and TRBJ2-7; D possibly matches TRBD1 or TRBD2 (5 bases each). V dropped 1 base and J dropped 6 bases, with 22 bases sitting between them. Germline V gene lookup returns CDR1 SGHVS and CDR2 FNYEAQ. This CDR3 is built from 17 residues. The CDR3 sequence: CASSLGGAIAAGTEQYF. CDR3 sequence (DNA): TGTGCCAGCAGCTTAGGTGGGGCAATAGCCGCCGGGACCGAGCAGTACTTC.

The rearrangement joins TRBV5-1 to TRBJ1-2; D perhaps matches TRBD1 (5 bases). V lost 0 bases to trimming and J lost 8 bases, with 14 bases between them. This CDR3 region has 14 residues. Per germline, CDR1 SGHRS and CDR2 YFSETQ. The CDR3 region is CASSLGPTGYGYTF. In nucleotides, the CDR3 is TGCGCCAGCAGCTTGGGCCCTACAGGATACGGCTACACCTTC. Full variable domain (remainder filled in from reference TRBV5-1 and TRBJ1-2): KAGVTQTPRYLIKTRGQQVTLSCSPISGHRSVSWYQQTPGQGLQFLFEYFSETQRNKGNFPGRFSGRQFSNSRSEMNVSTLELGDSALYLCASSLGPTGYGYTFGSGTRLTVV.

The rearrangement joins TRBV27 to TRBJ1-3; maybe TRBD1 (6 bases). Trimming cost V 4 bases and J 2 bases, with 12 bases left between them. The CDR3 has 15 amino acids. CDR1 is MNHEY, CDR2 SMNVEV, per germline (reference sequence). CDR3 amino acids: CASSSVRGTGNTIYF. CDR3 coding DNA: TGTGCCAGCAGTTCCGTCAGGGGTACTGGAAACACCATATATTTT.

The gene calls are TRBV7-9 and TRBJ2-7, with D tentatively TRBD1 (5 bases). Germline V gene sequence: CDR1 SEHNR, CDR2 FQNEAQ (reference sequence). V lost 6 bases and J 0 bases, leaving 9 bases between the germline ends. This CDR3 spans 13 amino acids. The CDR3 bases are TGTGCCAGCAGAGACAGTACCTCCTACGAGCAGTACTTC. Encoded protein: CASRDSTSYEQYF.

V and J are TRBV5-1 and TRBJ2-5; no firm D call. CDR3 length: 12 amino acids. Germline CDR1 SGHRS, CDR2 YFSETQ. Trimming left V 4 bases short and J 4 bases short, with 8 bases between. The CDR3, as DNA: TGCGCCAGCAGCCCCGAGCTAGAGACCCAGTACTTC. Translating it yields CASSPELETQYF. Combining the CDR3 with reference TRBV5-1 and TRBJ2-5 gives the whole variable domain KAGVTQTPRYLIKTRGQQVTLSCSPISGHRSVSWYQQTPGQGLQFLFEYFSETQRNKGNFPGRFSGRQFSNSRSEMNVSTLELGDSALYLCASSPELETQYFGPGTRLLVL.

The genes are TRBV19 and TRBJ2-7; the D gene is possibly TRBD2 (5 bases). Germline CDR1 and CDR2: LNHDA and SQIVND (reference sequence). Between the trimmed V and J ends, which lost 1 base and 0 bases, there was a span of 13 bases. The CDR3 sequence is 16 residues long. CDR3 residues: CASSIGGGSSSYEQYF. The DNA for the CDR3 is TGTGCCAGTAGTATAGGAGGCGGGTCCAGCTCCTACGAGCAGTACTTC.

The chain has TRBV4-2 and TRBJ1-1; D call uncertain. The CDR3 consists of 13 residues. Trimming took off 3 bases at V and 1 base at J, with 6 bases between the two ends. Germline CDR1 LGHNA, CDR2 YNFKEQ. The CDR3 reads CASSQVENTEAFF. CDR3 DNA sequence: TGTGCCAGCAGCCAGGTAGAGAACACTGAAGCTTTCTTT.

The V and J genes are TRBV7-8 and TRBJ2-2; D might be TRBD2 (5 bases). The CDR3 is 17 residues long. Trimming removed 5 bases at V and 2 bases at J, with 18 bases between. CDR1 and CDR2 from the germline V gene are SGHVS and FQNEAQ. For the CDR3, the DNA is TGTGCCAGCAGCAATCTAGGAGCGGCCATAAACACCGGGGAGCTGTTTTTT. This translates into CASSNLGAAINTGELFF.

The chain links TRBV19 to TRBJ1-1, with 8 nucleotides matching TRBD1. This CDR3 region has 14 residues. Per germline, CDR1 LNHDA and CDR2 SQIVND (reference sequence). With 7 bases clipped from V and 4 bases from J, the junction kept 8 bases outside the gene matches. The CDR3 coding sequence is TGTGCCAGTACCCCGCAGGGGGCTGGCACTGAAGCTTTCTTT. Translated: CASTPQGAGTEAFF.

This chain joins TRBV29-1 and TRBJ1-1, with D perhaps matching TRBD1 (5 bases). CDR3 size: 12 residues. Trimming pared 3 bases from V and 3 bases from J, leaving 8 bases between. CDR1 is SQVTM, CDR2 ANQGSEA, per germline. The CDR3 here is CSVDWGDTEAFF. Here the CDR3 DNA reads TGCAGCGTTGACTGGGGGGACACTGAAGCTTTCTTT. The variable domain in full, with the rest retrieved from reference TRBV29-1 and TRBJ1-1, is SAVISQKPSRDICQRGTSLTIQCQVDSQVTMMFWYRQQPGQSLTLIATANQGSEATYESGFVIDKFPISRPNLTFSTLTVSNMSPEDSSIYLCSVDWGDTEAFFGQGTRLTVV.

CDR3: CASRAEGNQPQHF. The CDR3 coding sequence is TGCGCCAGCAGGGCAGAGGGCAATCAGCCCCAGCATTTT. The rearrangement uses TRBV5-1 and TRBJ1-5, with unresolved D. Trimming took off 5 bases at V and 2 bases at J, with 8 bases between the two ends. This CDR3 is 13 amino acids long. From germline, CDR1 is SGHRS and CDR2 YFSETQ.

The chain joins TRBV4-1 to TRBJ2-2; D uncertain. This CDR3 comprises 15 residues. Germline V CDR1 and CDR2: MGHRA, YSYEKL. Trimming cost V 5 bases and J 0 bases, with 10 bases left between them. CDR3 DNA sequence: TGCGCCAGCAGCTTGACGCGCACGAACACCGGGGAGCTGTTTTTT. Its translation is CASSLTRTNTGELFF.

The gene calls are TRBV19 and TRBJ2-2, with a weak D call TRBD2 (5 bases). Germline loops: CDR1 LNHDA, CDR2 SQIVND (reference sequence). The CDR3 length is 15 residues. V gave up 2 bases and J gave up 7 bases, with 14 bases separating them. The CDR3, as DNA: TGTGCCAGTAGTATAACGGGGTACTCTGTCGGGGAGCTGTTTTTT. It codes for CASSITGYSVGELFF. Using reference TRBV19 and TRBJ2-2 for the parts outside the CDR3, the full variable domain is DGGITQSPKYLFRKEGQNVTLSCEQNLNHDAMYWYRQDPGQGLRLIYYSQIVNDFQKGDIAEGYSVSREKKESFPLTVTSAQKNPTAFYLCASSITGYSVGELFFGEGSRLTVL.

J is TRBJ1-2 and V is TRBV2; no reliable D call. The V and J ends lost 3 bases and 2 bases respectively, with 4 bases between them. The CDR3 totals 12 residues. Germline CDR1 and CDR2: SNHLY and FYNNEI. The CDR3 DNA sequence: TGTGCCAGCAGTGACAGAAACTATGGCTACACCTTC. Encoded protein: CASSDRNYGYTF.

The genes are TRBV11-2 and TRBJ2-7; 12 nucleotides match TRBD2. Looked up from germline, CDR1 is SGHAT and CDR2 is FQNNGV. The length of the CDR3 is 15 residues. The junction had 6 bases not matched to a gene; V was cut back by 4 bases and J by 5 bases. Here the CDR3 DNA reads TGTGCCAGCAGCTCCCGGACTAGCGGGATCAACGAGCAGTACTTC. It translates to CASSSRTSGINEQYF. The variable domain in full, completed from reference TRBV11-2 and TRBJ2-7, reads EAGVAQSPRYKIIEKRQSVAFWCNPISGHATLYWYQQILGQGPKLLIQFQNNGVVDDSQLPKDRFSAERLKGVDSTLKIQPAKLEDSAVYLCASSSRTSGINEQYFGPGTRLTVT.

The chain carries TRBV11-1 and TRBJ2-7; 9 bases fit TRBD1. Germline V gene data show CDR1 as SGHAT and CDR2 as FQDESV (reference sequence). This CDR3 region has 15 residues. The J segment lost 4 bases and the V segment lost 3 bases, leaving 7 bases of the junction unmatched. CDR3 nucleotide sequence: TGTGCCAGCAGCTTTGAAGACAGGGGGTGGTACGAGCAGTACTTC. Translating gives CASSFEDRGWYEQYF.

The chain carries TRBV7-2 and TRBJ2-3; 10 positions match TRBD2. CDR1 is SGHTA, CDR2 FQGNSA, per germline. V gave up 5 bases and J gave up 2 bases; unmatched junction bases: 4. The CDR3 length is 15 residues. CDR3 nucleotide sequence: TGTGCCAGCAGCCCGACTAGCGGGTACACAGATACGCAGTATTTT. It codes for CASSPTSGYTDTQYF.

The chain carries TRBV9 and TRBJ2-4, with 16 bases fitting TRBD2. Trimming cost V 3 bases and J 10 bases; bases outside gene matches: 10. The germline V gene has CDR1 SGDLS and CDR2 YYNGEE. The CDR3 has 17 residues. DNA for the CDR3: TGTGCCAGCAGCGAGGGGACTAGCGGGAGGGCCGAGAGGATTCAGTACTTC. This sequence encodes CASSEGTSGRAERIQYF.